The 18 T cell receptor beta chains listed next were all sequenced from one sample in a study of T cells in Graves' hyperthyroidism and ophthalmopathy. TCR beta CDR3 regions were amplified from RNA. The HTBI set primed first-round TCR CDR3 RT-PCR. TCRdb re-called the multiplex PCR reads through MiXCR, storing one row per CDR3 protein. The sample yields under 750,000 distinct CDR3 sequences, around 20% seen once. Sequencing used blood. The source of these receptors is a woman in her fifties or sixties with Graves' hyperthyroidism that later progressed to Graves' ophthalmopathy.

The J gene is TRBJ2-4, the V gene TRBV14; 10 nucleotides line up with TRBD1. The CDR3 totals 14 residues. Germline CDR1 SGHDN, CDR2 FVKESK. V gave up 1 base and J gave up 9 bases; unmatched junction bases: 3. CDR3 residues: CASSQARTGGIQYF. The CDR3 region has the DNA TGTGCCAGCAGCCAAGCGAGGACAGGGGGCATTCAGTACTTC.

This clonotype appeared a few times. The chain is built from TRBV19 and TRBJ2-2; maybe TRBD2 (6 bases). V was cut by 7 bases and J by 6 bases, with 18 bases left in between. The CDR3 loop spans 15 amino acids. Germline loops: CDR1 LNHDA, CDR2 SQIVND (reference sequence). CDR3: CASIPGSRGSGELFF. The CDR3 DNA follows: TGTGCCAGTATCCCGGGGAGTCGGGGGTCCGGGGAGCTGTTTTTT.

In its sample, this clonotype was seen many times. This chain connects TRBV5-1 to TRBJ2-7; D is unresolved. Trimming cost V 4 bases and J 3 bases, with 14 bases left between them. This CDR3 is 14 amino acids long. Germline CDR1 and CDR2: SGHRS and YFSETQ. CDR3 sequence: CASSPRRPDYEQYF. As DNA, the CDR3 is TGCGCCAGCAGCCCCAGACGACCTGACTACGAGCAGTACTTC.

This clonotype was seen at least ten times. The chain employs TRBV3-1 and TRBJ2-1; the match to TRBD2 covers 12 bases. V was clipped by 1 base and J by 8 bases; unmatched bases: 9. Germline values: CDR1 LGHDT, CDR2 YNNKEL (reference sequence). The CDR3 has 17 residues. The CDR3 DNA is TGTGCCAGCAGCCAAGGGAGCGCTAGCGGGGGGGCTTATGAGCAGTTCTTC. Translation: CASSQGSASGGAYEQFF.

This clonotype has ten or more counts. The rearrangement joins TRBV2 to TRBJ2-3, with D possibly being TRBD1 (6 bases). This CDR3 region has 16 residues. Germline lookup yields CDR1 SNHLY and CDR2 FYNNEI. V lost 0 bases and J lost 5, with 15 bases in between. CDR3 nucleotides: TGTGCCAGCAGTGAAGCTACCGGGACAAGTATAGATACGCAGTATTTT. Translation: CASSEATGTSIDTQYF.

This clonotype was counted ten times or more. The chain carries TRBV3-1 and TRBJ1-1, with D uncertain. V gave up 1 base and J gave up 5 bases, with 17 bases separating them. This CDR3 comprises 16 residues. CDR1 LGHDT and CDR2 YNNKEL come from the germline V gene (reference sequence). The CDR3 nucleotides are TGTGCCAGCAGCCAAGTTGGTCCCGAGGATGGTACTGAAGCTTTCTTT. It encodes CASSQVGPEDGTEAFF.

A few counts support this clonotype. The rearrangement links TRBV7-4 to TRBJ2-5; TRBD1 agrees at 9 bases. The V gene's germline CDR1 is SGHVT and CDR2 SQSDAQ. The J segment lost 3 bases and the V segment lost 9 bases, leaving 14 bases of the junction unmatched. This CDR3 has 16 residues. The CDR3 protein is CASQNSLGQGKETQYF. The DNA for the CDR3 is TGTGCCAGTCAAAACAGCCTCGGACAGGGGAAAGAGACCCAGTACTTC. Full variable domain (outside the CDR3, taken from reference TRBV7-4 and TRBJ2-5): GAGVSQSPRYKVAKRGRDVALRCDSISGHVTLYWYRQTLGQGSEVLTYSQSDAQRDKSGRPSGRFSAERPERSVSTLKIQRTEQGDSAVYLCASQNSLGQGKETQYFGPGTRLLVL.

This chain links TRBV9 with TRBJ2-1, with TRBD2 matching over 8 bases. The CDR3 has 19 amino acids. The V segment lost 1 base and the J segment 0 bases; nucleotides outside the gene matches: 12. Germline-derived CDR1 and CDR2 are SGDLS and YYNGEE. Written as DNA, the CDR3 is TGTGCCAGCAGCGTAATCGGGGGGGGGGGGCCCAGCTCCTACAATGAGCAGTTCTTC. It encodes CASSVIGGGGPSSYNEQFF.

The V call is TRBV11-3, the J call TRBJ2-3; D might be TRBD1 (6 bases). The CDR3 totals 14 residues. Trimming left V 4 bases short and J 3 bases short, with 11 bases between. CDR1 SGHNT and CDR2 YENEEA come from the germline V gene. CDR3 in DNA: TGTGCCAGCAGCTCTGTGGGGGCTACAGATACGCAGTATTTT. It codes for CASSSVGATDTQYF.

V gene TRBV9 combines with J gene TRBJ2-1; 12 nucleotides align to TRBD2. V lost 2 bases, J lost 10 bases, and 7 bases stayed unmatched. The CDR3 has 15 amino acids. Germline-derived CDR1 and CDR2 are SGDLS and YYNGEE. The CDR3 DNA sequence: TGTGCCAGCAGCGTGTTACTAGCGGGAGGAATGGAGCAGTTCTTC. The encoded protein is CASSVLLAGGMEQFF.

This clonotype was counted many times. CDR3 region: CASSPDGLEAEAFF. For the CDR3, the DNA is TGTGCCAGCAGTCCAGACGGGCTCGAAGCTGAAGCTTTCTTT. The gene calls are TRBV11-2 and TRBJ1-1; D is ambiguous. The CDR3 is made up of 14 amino acids. CDR1 SGHAT and CDR2 FQNNGV come from the germline V gene. Trimming shortened V by 6 bases and J by 6 bases, and 17 bases separated the two germline ends.

The V and J genes are TRBV7-9 and TRBJ2-3; 7 bases are a match to TRBD1. With 5 bases clipped from V and 3 bases from J, the junction kept 11 bases outside the gene matches. The germline V gene encodes CDR1 SEHNR and CDR2 FQNEAQ (reference sequence). This CDR3 contains 16 residues. This CDR3 is CASSIGPRGSTDTQYF. The DNA for the CDR3 is TGTGCCAGCAGCATCGGGCCCAGGGGGTCAACAGATACGCAGTATTTT.

This clonotype has only a few counts. V and J are TRBV29-1 and TRBJ2-1, with TRBD2 matching over 10 bases. The CDR3 length is 14 residues. The V gene end was trimmed by 4 bases and the J gene end by 8 bases; junction bases not matched to a gene: 8. Per the germline V gene, CDR1 is SQVTM and CDR2 is ANQGSEA. For the CDR3, the DNA is TGCAGCGTTGTGGGGGCTAGCGGGGGTTATGAGCAGTTCTTC. Encoded protein: CSVVGASGGYEQFF.

This clonotype was observed at least ten times. The gene calls are TRBV20-1 and TRBJ2-1; 10 bases map to TRBD1. The CDR3 spans 13 residues. With V trimmed by 6 bases and J by 6 bases, 5 bases remained unmatched. Germline CDR1 is DFQATT and CDR2 is SNEGSKA (reference sequence). The CDR3 is CSAAGQGSNEQFF. The CDR3 nucleotides read TGCAGTGCAGCGGGACAGGGGTCCAATGAGCAGTTCTTC.

This clonotype was picked up a small number of times. The genes are TRBV6-5 and TRBJ1-1, with D unresolved. CDR3 length equals 15 residues. The germline gives CDR1 MNHEY, CDR2 SVGAGI. Trimming left V 1 base short and J 1 base short, with 10 bases between. The CDR3 DNA follows: TGTGCCAGCAGTTACTGGATACACGAGAACACTGAAGCTTTCTTT. Residues: CASSYWIHENTEAFF.

The table lists this clonotype with many counts. V gene TRBV5-4 combines with J gene TRBJ1-5, with a possible D match to TRBD1 (5 bases). V lost 5 bases, J lost 6 bases, and 12 bases lay in between. The V gene's germline CDR1 is SGHNT and CDR2 YYREEE (reference sequence). CDR3 length: 13 amino acids. The CDR3 loop reads CASSLQGRQPQHF. CDR3 sequence (DNA): TGTGCCAGCAGTTTGCAGGGCCGTCAGCCCCAGCATTTT.

The J gene is TRBJ1-5, the V gene TRBV20-1; 7 bases are shared with TRBD1. The germline V gene has CDR1 DFQATT and CDR2 SNEGSKA (reference sequence). Trimming took 0 bases from V and 1 from J; bases not matched to a gene: 9. The CDR3 extends over 17 amino acids. CDR3 in DNA: TGCAGTGCTAGAGACCCCAGGGGGATTAGCAGCAATCAGCCCCAGCATTTT. Protein sequence: CSARDPRGISSNQPQHF.

This sequence joins TRBV4-1 and TRBJ1-3; TRBD1 aligns across 8 bases. CDR1 is MGHRA, CDR2 YSYEKL, per germline. J gave up 8 bases and V 0 bases, and 3 bases lay outside the gene matches. This CDR3 contains 14 residues. The CDR3 is CASSQDEQGDTIYF. The CDR3, as DNA: TGCGCCAGCAGCCAAGATGAACAGGGGGACACCATATATTTT.